This T cell receptor beta chain emerged from a study of identical twins. Study outcomes and limitations: Analyses of zero insertions could be partly confounded by invariant MAIT and iNKT cells. Abundant beta clonotypes from cord blood had fewer insertions, unlike memory repertoires, which showed none.

On this clonotype itself: Its antigen is unknown.

Trimming cost V 0 bases and J 1 base, with 8 bases left between them. Germline V CDR1 and CDR2: SGHRS, YFSETQ. The CDR3 length is 15 residues. Template switching created a universal primer site, and the cDNA included unique molecular identifiers. A single record per CDR3 protein comes from TCRdb applying MiXCR to the 5' RACE reads. In the table there are 240,000 or so distinct CDR3 sequences, approximately 7% of which are singletons. These data are also associated with another study on yellow fever vaccine responses in identical twins.

Sequencing used memory (CD45RO+) T cells sorted from blood. The chain employs TRBV5-1 and TRBJ1-5; D is undetermined. The sequence derives from a woman younger than 30 in good health. The CDR3 is CASSLGGPSNQPQHF. As DNA, the CDR3 is TGCGCCAGCAGCTTGGGAGGACCAAGCAATCAGCCCCAGCATTTT.